This TCR beta chain was retrieved from a study of T cell changes during pregnancy in multiple sclerosis (dated by TCRdb to the late 2010s). With regard to the full study: Changes in the T cell repertoire over the course of pregnancy were examined in this study in women with multiple sclerosis.

The CDR3 goes from the cysteine to the phenylalanine over 16 residues. The sequence is cut down to CDR3 DNA, 48 bases in frame from base 1. V is cut by 3 bases and J by 6 bases, and the space between the germline ends is 20 bases. In the germline V gene, CDR1 corresponds to SGHTA and CDR2 to FQGNSA. This clone has a single count. No antigen is known for it. Base-call qualities are not available, and no considerably larger clone is one nucleotide away. Library prep was done by the immunoSEQ multiplex PCR assay. Sourced from immuneACCESS, this table was stored by TCRdb with only in-frame sequences that have V and J called. A share of the clones is absent; for the studies checked, an unresolved V gene accounts for under half, and the remainder has no known explanation. Across this sample there are about 72,000 clones, with more than 85% seen only once. In total, the top ten clones hold approximately 1.6% of the sample.

This clonotype was obtained from a female donor in good health, enrolled as a control in a pregnancy study. Source: peripheral blood, taken in the first trimester of pregnancy. The chain couples TRBV7-2 to TRBJ2-5; the D gene is perhaps TRBD1, from 5 matching bases. The CDR3 region reads CASSFEGAQVGKTQYF. The DNA sequence is TGTGCCAGCAGCTTTGAAGGGGCGCAGGTCGGAAAGACCCAGTACTTC.